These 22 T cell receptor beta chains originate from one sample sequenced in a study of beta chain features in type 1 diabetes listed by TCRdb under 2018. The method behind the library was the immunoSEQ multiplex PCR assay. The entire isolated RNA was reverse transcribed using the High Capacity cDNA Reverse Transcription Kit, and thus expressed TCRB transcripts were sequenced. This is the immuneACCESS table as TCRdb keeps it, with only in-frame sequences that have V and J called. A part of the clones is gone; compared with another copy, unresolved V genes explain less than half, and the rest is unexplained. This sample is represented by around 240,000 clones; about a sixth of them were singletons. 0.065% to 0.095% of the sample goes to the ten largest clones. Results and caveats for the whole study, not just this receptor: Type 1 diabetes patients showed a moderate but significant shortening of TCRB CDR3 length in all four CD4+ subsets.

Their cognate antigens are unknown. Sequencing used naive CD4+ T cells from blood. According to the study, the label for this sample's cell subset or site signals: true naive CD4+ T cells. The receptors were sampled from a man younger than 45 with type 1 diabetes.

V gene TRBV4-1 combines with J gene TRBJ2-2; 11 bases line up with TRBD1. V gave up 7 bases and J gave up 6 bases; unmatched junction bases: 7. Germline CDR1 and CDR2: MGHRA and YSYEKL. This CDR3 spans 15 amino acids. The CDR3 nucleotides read TGCGCCAGCAAGAGGACAGGGGGCTTGTCCGGGGAGCTGTTTTTT. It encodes CASKRTGGLSGELFF.

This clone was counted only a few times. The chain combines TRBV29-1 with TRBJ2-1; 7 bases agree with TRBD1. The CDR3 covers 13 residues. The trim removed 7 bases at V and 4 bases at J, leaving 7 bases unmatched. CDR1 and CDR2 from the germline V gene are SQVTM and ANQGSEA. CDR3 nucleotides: TGCAGCGGACACCGGGACAGATACAATGAGCAGTTCTTC. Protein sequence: CSGHRDRYNEQFF.

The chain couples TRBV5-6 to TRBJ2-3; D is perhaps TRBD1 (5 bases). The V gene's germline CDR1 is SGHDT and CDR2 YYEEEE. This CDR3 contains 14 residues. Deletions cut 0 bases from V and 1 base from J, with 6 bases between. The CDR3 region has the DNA TGTGCCAGCAGCTTGGGACAGCGCACAGATACGCAGTATTTT. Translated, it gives CASSLGQRTDTQYF.

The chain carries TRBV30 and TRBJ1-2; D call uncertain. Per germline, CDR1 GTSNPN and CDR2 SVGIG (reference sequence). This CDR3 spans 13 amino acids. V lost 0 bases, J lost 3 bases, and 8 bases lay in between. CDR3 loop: CAWSVNRDYGYTF. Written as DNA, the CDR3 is TGTGCCTGGAGTGTAAACAGAGACTATGGCTACACCTTC.

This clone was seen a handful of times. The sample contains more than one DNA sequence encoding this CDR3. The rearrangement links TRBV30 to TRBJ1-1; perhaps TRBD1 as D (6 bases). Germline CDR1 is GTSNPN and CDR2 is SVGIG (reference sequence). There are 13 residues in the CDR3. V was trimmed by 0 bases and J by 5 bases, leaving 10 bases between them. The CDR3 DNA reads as TGTGCCTGGAGTGTACAGGGAAGGACTGAAGCTTTCTTT. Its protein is CAWSVQGRTEAFF.

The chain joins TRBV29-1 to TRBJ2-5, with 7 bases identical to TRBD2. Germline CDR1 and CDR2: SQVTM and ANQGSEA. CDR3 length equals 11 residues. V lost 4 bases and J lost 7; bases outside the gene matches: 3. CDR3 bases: TGCAGCGTTGGCTGGGGGGGGACCCAGTACTTC. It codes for CSVGWGGTQYF.

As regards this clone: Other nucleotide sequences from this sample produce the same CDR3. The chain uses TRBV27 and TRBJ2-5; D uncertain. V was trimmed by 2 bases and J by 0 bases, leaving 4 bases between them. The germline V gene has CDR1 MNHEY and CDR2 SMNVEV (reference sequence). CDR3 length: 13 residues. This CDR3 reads CASSLRDQETQYF. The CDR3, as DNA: TGTGCCAGCAGTTTAAGGGACCAAGAGACCCAGTACTTC.

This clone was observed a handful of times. CDR3 coding DNA: TGTGCCACCAGCAGAGATGTAGGGCGGGCAGAGACCCAGTACTTC. Amino acids: CATSRDVGRAETQYF. The chain employs TRBV15 and TRBJ2-5; a possible D gene is TRBD2 (5 bases). V was trimmed by 0 bases and J by 4 bases, leaving 12 bases between them. The CDR3 is made up of 15 amino acids. Germline V gene data show CDR1 as LNHNV and CDR2 as YYDKDF (reference sequence).

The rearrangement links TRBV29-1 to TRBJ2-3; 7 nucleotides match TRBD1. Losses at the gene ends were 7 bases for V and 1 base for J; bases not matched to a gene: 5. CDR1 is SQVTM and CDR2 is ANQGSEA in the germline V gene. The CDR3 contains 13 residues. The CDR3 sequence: CSGTGVGTDTQYF. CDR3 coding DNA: TGCAGCGGCACAGGGGTTGGCACAGATACGCAGTATTTT.

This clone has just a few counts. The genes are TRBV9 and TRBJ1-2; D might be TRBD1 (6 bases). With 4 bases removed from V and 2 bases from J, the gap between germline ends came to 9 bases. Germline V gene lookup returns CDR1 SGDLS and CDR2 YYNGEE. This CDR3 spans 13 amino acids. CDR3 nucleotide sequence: TGTGCCAGCAGCCAAGGACAGAACTATGGCTACACCTTC. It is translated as CASSQGQNYGYTF. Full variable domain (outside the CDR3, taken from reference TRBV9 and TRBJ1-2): DSGVTQTPKHLITATGQRVTLRCSPRSGDLSVYWYQQSLDQGLQFLIQYYNGEERAKGNILERFSAQQFPDLHSELNLSSLELGDSALYFCASSQGQNYGYTFGSGTRLTVV.

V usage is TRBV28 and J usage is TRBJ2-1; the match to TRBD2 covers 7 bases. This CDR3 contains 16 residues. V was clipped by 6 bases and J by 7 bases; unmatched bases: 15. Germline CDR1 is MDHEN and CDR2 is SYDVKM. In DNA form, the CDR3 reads TGTGCCAGCAGCCATCAATTAGCGGGCAGGTTGAATGAGCAGTTCTTC. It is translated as CASSHQLAGRLNEQFF.

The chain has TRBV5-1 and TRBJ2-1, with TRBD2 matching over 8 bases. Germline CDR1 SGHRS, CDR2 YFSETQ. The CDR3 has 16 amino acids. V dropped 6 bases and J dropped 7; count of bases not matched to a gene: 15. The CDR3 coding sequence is TGCGCCAGCAAGAGCGGGAGAGGTCTTCAAGGGAATGAGCAGTTCTTC. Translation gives CASKSGRGLQGNEQFF.

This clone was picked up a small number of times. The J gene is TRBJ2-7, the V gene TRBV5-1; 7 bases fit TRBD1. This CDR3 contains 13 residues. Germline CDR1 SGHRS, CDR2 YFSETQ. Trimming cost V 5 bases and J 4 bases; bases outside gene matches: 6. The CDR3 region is CASRDDRVYEQYF. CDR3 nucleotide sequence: TGCGCCAGCAGAGATGACAGGGTGTACGAGCAGTACTTC.

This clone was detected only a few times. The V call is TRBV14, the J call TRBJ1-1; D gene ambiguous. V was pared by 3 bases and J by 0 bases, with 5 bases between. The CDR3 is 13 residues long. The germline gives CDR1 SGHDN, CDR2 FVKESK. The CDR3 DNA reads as TGTGCCAGCAGCCAGTCATTGAACACTGAAGCTTTCTTT. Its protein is CASSQSLNTEAFF.

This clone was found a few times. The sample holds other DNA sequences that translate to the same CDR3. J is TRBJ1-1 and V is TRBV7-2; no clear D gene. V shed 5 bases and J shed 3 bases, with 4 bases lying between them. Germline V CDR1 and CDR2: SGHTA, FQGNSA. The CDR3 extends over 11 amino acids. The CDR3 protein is CASSPYTEAFF. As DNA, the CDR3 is TGTGCCAGCAGCCCTTACACTGAAGCTTTCTTT.

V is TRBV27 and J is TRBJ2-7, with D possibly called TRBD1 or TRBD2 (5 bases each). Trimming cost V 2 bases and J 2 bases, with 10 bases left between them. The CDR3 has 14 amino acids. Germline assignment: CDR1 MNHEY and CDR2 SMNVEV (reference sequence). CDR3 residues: CASSLRQGPYEQYF. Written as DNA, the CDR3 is TGTGCCAGCAGTTTACGTCAGGGACCCTACGAGCAGTACTTC.

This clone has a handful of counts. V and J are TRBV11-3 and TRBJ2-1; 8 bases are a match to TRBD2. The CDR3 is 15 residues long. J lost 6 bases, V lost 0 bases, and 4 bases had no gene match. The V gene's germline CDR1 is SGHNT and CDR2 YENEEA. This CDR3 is CASSLDGRALNEQFF. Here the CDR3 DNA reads TGTGCCAGCAGCTTAGACGGGAGGGCCCTCAATGAGCAGTTCTTC.

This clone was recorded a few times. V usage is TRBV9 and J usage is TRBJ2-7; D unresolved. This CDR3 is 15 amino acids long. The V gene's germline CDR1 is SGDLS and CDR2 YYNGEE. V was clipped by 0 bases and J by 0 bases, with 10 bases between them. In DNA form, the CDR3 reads TGTGCCAGCAGCGTAGGCAGTACCCTCTCCTACGAGCAGTACTTC. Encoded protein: CASSVGSTLSYEQYF.

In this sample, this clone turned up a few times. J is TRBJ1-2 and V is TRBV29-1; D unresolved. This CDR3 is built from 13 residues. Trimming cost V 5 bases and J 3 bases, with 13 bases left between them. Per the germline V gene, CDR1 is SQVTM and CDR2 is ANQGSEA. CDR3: CSVLTKRDYGYTF. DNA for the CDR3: TGCAGCGTTCTCACAAAACGGGACTATGGCTACACCTTC.

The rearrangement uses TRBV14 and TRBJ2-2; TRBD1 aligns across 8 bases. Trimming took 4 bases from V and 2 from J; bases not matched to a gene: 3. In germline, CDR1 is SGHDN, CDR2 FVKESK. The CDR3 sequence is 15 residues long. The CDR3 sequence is CASSRPGGNTGELFF. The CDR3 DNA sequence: TGTGCCAGCAGCCGGCCAGGGGGCAACACCGGGGAGCTGTTTTTT. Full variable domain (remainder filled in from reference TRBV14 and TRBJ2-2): EAGVTQFPSHSVIEKGQTVTLRCDPISGHDNLYWYRRVMGKEIKFLLHFVKESKQDESGMPNNRFLAERTGGTYSTLKVQPAELEDSGVYFCASSRPGGNTGELFFGEGSRLTVL.

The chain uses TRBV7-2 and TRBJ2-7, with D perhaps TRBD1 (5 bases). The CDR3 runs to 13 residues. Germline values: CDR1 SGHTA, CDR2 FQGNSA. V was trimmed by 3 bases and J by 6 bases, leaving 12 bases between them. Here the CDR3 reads CASSLDLRGEQYF. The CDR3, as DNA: TGTGCCAGCAGCTTGGACCTAAGGGGCGAGCAGTACTTC.

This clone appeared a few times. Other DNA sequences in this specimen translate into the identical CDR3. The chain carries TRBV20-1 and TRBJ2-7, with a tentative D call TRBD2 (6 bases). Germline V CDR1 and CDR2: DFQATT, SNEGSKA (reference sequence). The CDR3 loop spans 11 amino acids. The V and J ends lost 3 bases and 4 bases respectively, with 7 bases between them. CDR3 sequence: CSARRDYEQYF. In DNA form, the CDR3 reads TGCAGTGCTAGGCGGGATTACGAGCAGTACTTC.